Listed here are 18 T cell receptor beta chains from one sample, sequenced in a study of blood T cells in healthy people across ages. A second about 6 to 11 cycle PCR used barcoded and J-beta primers. TCRdb independently ran MiXCR on the 5' RACE reads; one entry per CDR3 protein. The sample comprises roughly 790,000 distinct CDR3 sequences, around 46% of which are singletons, and 20% to 25% rests with the top ten. The sequenced sample was blood. The receptors derive from a woman in her fifties or sixties in good health.

The V gene is TRBV19, the J gene TRBJ2-7, with 7 bases that match TRBD1. J gave up 1 base and V 3 bases, and 3 bases lay outside the gene matches. CDR3 length equals 14 residues. Germline V gene data show CDR1 as LNHDA and CDR2 as SQIVND (reference sequence). The CDR3 loop reads CASSILGQSYEQYF. The CDR3 region has the DNA TGTGCCAGTAGTATCCTGGGACAGTCCTACGAGCAGTACTTC.

The chain recombines TRBV14 with TRBJ2-5; 11 bases are a match to TRBD2. Looked up from germline, CDR1 is SGHDN and CDR2 is FVKESK. CDR3 length equals 16 residues. V dropped 5 bases and J dropped 4; count of bases not matched to a gene: 9. The CDR3 spells CASSAARLAGGETQYF. The DNA of the CDR3 is TGTGCCAGCAGCGCAGCCCGCCTAGCGGGAGGAGAGACCCAGTACTTC.

The chain is built from TRBV7-3 and TRBJ2-1; the match to TRBD1 covers 8 bases. The J call is in doubt because the DNA end fits TRBJ2-7 better. Germline V gene data show CDR1 as SGHTA and CDR2 as FQGTGA. This CDR3 has 14 residues. The CDR3 reads CASSYGQGYNEQYF. CDR3 DNA: TGTGCCAGCAGCTATGGACAGGGCTACAATGAGCAGTACTTC.

Points on this clonotype: The germline gene is not matched at one end of the junction; a read error may be the cause. The CDR3: CSARDLGSGSSTDTRYF. The CDR3 DNA follows: TGCAGTGCTAGAGATCTTGGGAGCGGGAGTAGCACAGATACGCGGTATTTT. The chain couples TRBV20-1 to TRBJ2-3; 8 bases are shared with TRBD2. The CDR3 runs to 17 residues. CDR1 DFQATT and CDR2 SNEGSKA come from the germline V gene (reference sequence).

The chain carries TRBV6-5 and TRBJ1-2; no firm D call. CDR1 MNHEY and CDR2 SVGAGI come from the germline V gene. The CDR3 length is 14 residues. Deletions cut 6 bases from V and 2 bases from J, with 13 bases between. CDR3 in amino acids: CASSPSLGNYGYTF. In DNA form, the CDR3 reads TGTGCCAGCAGCCCTTCTCTGGGGAACTATGGCTACACCTTC.

This clonotype appeared a few times. J is TRBJ2-7 and V is TRBV10-3, with a weak D call TRBD1 (6 bases). This CDR3 has 15 amino acids. V lost 6 bases and J lost 0, with 15 bases in between. Germline loops: CDR1 ENHRY, CDR2 SYGVKD. Here the CDR3 reads CAIRPSDRSSYEQYF. In DNA form, the CDR3 reads TGTGCCATCAGGCCGAGCGACAGGAGCTCCTACGAGCAGTACTTC.

The V call is TRBV29-1, the J call TRBJ2-7; D gene uncertain. The DNA matches TRBJ2-5 better at its end, which makes the J call doubtful. This CDR3 is built from 9 residues. Germline V gives CDR1 SQVTM, CDR2 ANQGSEA. The CDR3, as DNA: TGCAGCGTTGAGGAGACCCAGTACTTC. Its protein product is CSVEETQYF.

This rearrangement joins TRBV12-5 to TRBJ2-3; 8 bases align to TRBD1. The V gene end was trimmed by 1 base and the J gene end by 3 bases; junction bases not matched to a gene: 3. Germline CDR1 is LGHNT and CDR2 is FRNRAP. This CDR3 has 15 amino acids. The CDR3 region has the DNA TGTGCTAGTGGTTTGGGACAGGGGTCAACAGATACGCAGTATTTT. As protein: CASGLGQGSTDTQYF.

A few counts support this clonotype. V and J are TRBV6-5 and TRBJ1-4; 8 bases align to TRBD1. CDR1 MNHEY and CDR2 SVGAGI come from the germline V gene. Trimming took 2 bases from V and 7 from J; bases not matched to a gene: 9. CDR3 length: 16 amino acids. The CDR3 DNA reads as TGTGCCAGCAGTTACCGCCCTACAGGGGGTGGTGAAAAACTGTTTTTT. Translating it yields CASSYRPTGGGEKLFF.

This chain connects TRBV6-6 to TRBJ2-7; D perhaps matches TRBD2 (6 bases). Trimming stripped 8 bases from V and 3 bases from J, with 8 bases between. Germline values: CDR1 MNHNY, CDR2 SVGAGI (reference sequence). CDR3 length: 11 amino acids. The CDR3, as DNA: TGTGCCAGCTTGGACTACTACGAGCAGTACTTC. Translation: CASLDYYEQYF.

There are many counts of this clonotype. The chain uses TRBV25-1 and TRBJ2-7, with D possibly matching TRBD2 (6 bases). Looked up from germline, CDR1 is MGHDK and CDR2 is SYGVNS. The CDR3 covers 16 residues. The germline V and J ends were trimmed by 1 base and 1 base, with 14 bases remaining between them. The DNA for the CDR3 is TGTGCCAGCAGTGAATCGTGGGCAGGGAGGTCCTACGAGCAGTACTTC. This encodes CASSESWAGRSYEQYF.

This clonotype was seen only a few times. The V gene is TRBV2, the J gene TRBJ1-2, with 7 bases identical to TRBD1. Trimming took 6 bases from V and 6 from J; bases not matched to a gene: 7. The CDR3 extends over 13 amino acids. CDR1 and CDR2 from the germline V gene are SNHLY and FYNNEI. The CDR3 loop is CASRGTARDGYTF. In DNA, the CDR3 is TGTGCCAGCAGAGGGACAGCCAGGGATGGCTACACCTTC.

This chain joins TRBV5-1 and TRBJ2-7, with 11 bases that match TRBD2. Germline CDR1 reads SGHRS; CDR2 reads YFSETQ. CDR3 size: 14 residues. Germline trimming cut 4 bases from V and 3 bases from J; bases unmatched to any gene: 3. CDR3: CASSQTSGIYEQYF. The CDR3 coding sequence is TGCGCCAGCAGCCAGACTAGCGGGATCTACGAGCAGTACTTC.

This chain links TRBV20-1 with TRBJ1-2; the D gene is possibly TRBD1 (5 bases). The length of the CDR3 is 12 residues. Trimming removed 5 bases from V and 3 bases from J, with 10 bases in between. The germline gives CDR1 DFQATT, CDR2 SNEGSKA (reference sequence). CDR3 sequence: CSAGGTYYGYTF. The CDR3 coding sequence is TGCAGTGCTGGCGGGACCTACTATGGCTACACCTTC.

This clonotype was detected a few times. The chain combines TRBV7-8 with TRBJ2-1; D is uncertain. CDR3 length: 15 residues. Germline loops: CDR1 SGHVS, CDR2 FQNEAQ. Trimming removed 5 bases from V and 2 bases from J, with 13 bases in between. The CDR3 is CASSPRRVPYNEQFF. In nucleotides, the CDR3 is TGTGCCAGCAGCCCCCGGCGAGTACCCTACAATGAGCAGTTCTTC.

V gene TRBV7-3 combines with J gene TRBJ2-2, with 11 positions matching TRBD2. CDR3 size: 15 residues. Germline V lookup: CDR1 SGHTA, CDR2 FQGTGA. V shed 6 bases and J 4 bases; nucleotides not matched to a gene: 4. CDR3 amino acids: CASSSGTSGTGELFF. The CDR3 DNA reads as TGTGCCAGCAGTTCCGGGACTAGCGGCACCGGGGAGCTGTTTTTT. The full variable domain, rest sourced from reference TRBV7-3 and TRBJ2-2, is GAGVSQTPSNKVTEKGKYVELRCDPISGHTALYWYRQSLGQGPEFLIYFQGTGAADDSGLPNDRFFAVRPEGSVSTLKIQRTERGDSAVYLCASSSGTSGTGELFFGEGSRLTVL.

Only a few counts were recorded for this clonotype. This chain connects TRBV28 to TRBJ2-3; maybe TRBD2 (5 bases). The CDR3 extends over 12 amino acids. Germline CDR1 MDHEN, CDR2 SYDVKM. The V end was cut by 7 bases, the J end by 3 bases, with 8 bases between. This CDR3 reads CASTGGTDTQYF. The CDR3 bases are TGTGCCAGCACCGGAGGAACAGATACGCAGTATTTT. Combining the CDR3 with reference TRBV28 and TRBJ2-3 gives the whole variable domain DVKVTQSSRYLVKRTGEKVFLECVQDMDHENMFWYRQDPGLGLRLIYFSYDVKMKEKGDIPEGYSVSREKKERFSLILESASTNQTSMYLCASTGGTDTQYFGPGTRLTVL.

The chain employs TRBV7-9 and TRBJ1-2; TRBD1 is a possible D gene (6 bases). Germline assignment: CDR1 SEHNR and CDR2 FQNEAQ (reference sequence). The CDR3 covers 13 residues. Trimming cost V 1 base and J 7 bases, with 10 bases left between them. In DNA form, the CDR3 reads TGTGCCAGCAGCTTAGGGACAGTGCCTGGCTACACCTTC. The encoded protein is CASSLGTVPGYTF.